This T cell receptor beta chain emerged from a study of Graves' ophthalmopathy and Graves' hyperthyroidism. Amplification of the TCR beta CDR3 regions used RNA transcripts (as template). Scientists carried out first-round RT-PCR using HTBI primers and then a second-round multiplex PCR. TCRdb used MiXCR to reprocess the multiplex PCR reads, holding one entry per CDR3 protein. The data show just over 600,000 distinct CDR3 sequences, 20% to 25% seen once. Clinical symptoms, serum thyroxine, TRAb, thyroid ultrasound and orbital computed tomography determined diagnosis. Study conclusions and caveats: Ophthalmopathy progression prediction by the model yielded a sensitivity of approximately 68% and a specificity of roughly 74%.

Germline assignment: CDR1 DFQATT and CDR2 SNEGSKA (reference sequence). The CDR3 is 12 residues long. Trimming took 3 bases from V and 4 from J, leaving 9 bases between them. This clonotype was recorded at least ten times. Its antigen is undetermined. Sample: peripheral blood. This rearrangement joins TRBV20-1 to TRBJ2-5; maybe TRBD2 (5 bases). The TCR comes from a woman under 30 with stable Graves' hyperthyroidism. Some clones in this sample may be carry-over from other donors' samples. CDR3 nucleotide sequence: TGCAGTGCTAGCTCTGGAGGAGAGACCCAGTACTTC. It encodes CSASSGGETQYF.